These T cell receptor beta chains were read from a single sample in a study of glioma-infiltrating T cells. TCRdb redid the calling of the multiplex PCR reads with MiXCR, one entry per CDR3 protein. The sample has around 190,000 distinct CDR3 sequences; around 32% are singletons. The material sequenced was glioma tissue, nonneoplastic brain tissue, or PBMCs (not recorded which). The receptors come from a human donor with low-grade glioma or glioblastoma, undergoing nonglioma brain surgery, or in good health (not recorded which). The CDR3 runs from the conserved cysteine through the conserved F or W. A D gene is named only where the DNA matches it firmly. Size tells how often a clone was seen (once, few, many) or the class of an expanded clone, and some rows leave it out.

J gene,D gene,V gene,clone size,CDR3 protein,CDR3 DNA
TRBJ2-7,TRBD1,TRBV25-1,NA,CASSAGQGRDQYF,TGTGCCAGCAGTGCGGGACAGGGACGCGATCAGTACTTC
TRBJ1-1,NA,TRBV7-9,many,CASSLRRAGSDEAFF,TGTGCCAGCAGCTTAAGGCGGGCAGGGTCCGACGAAGCTTTCTTT
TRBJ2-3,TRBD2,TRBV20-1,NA,CSAREVRIAGVDTQYF,TGCAGTGCTAGAGAAGTGAGGATAGCGGGAGTAGATACGCAGTATTTT
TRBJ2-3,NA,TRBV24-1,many,CATSDSWADTQYF,TGTGCCACCAGTGATTCTTGGGCAGATACGCAGTATTTT
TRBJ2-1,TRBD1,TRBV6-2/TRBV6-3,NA,CASSYSGQIYEQFF,TGTGCCAGCAGTTACTCGGGACAGATCTATGAGCAGTTCTTC
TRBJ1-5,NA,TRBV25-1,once,CAISSGHFNQPQHF,TGTGCCATCAGTAGTGGGCATTTCAATCAGCCCCAGCATTTT
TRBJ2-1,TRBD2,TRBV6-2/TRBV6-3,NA,CAGRVAGGGVDEQFF,TGTGCCGGCAGAGTAGCGGGAGGAGGTGTCGATGAGCAGTTCTTC
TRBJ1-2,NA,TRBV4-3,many,CASSQEANGVRLSGYTF,TGCGCCAGCAGCCAAGAAGCTAATGGCGTTCGGCTGAGTGGCTACACCTTC
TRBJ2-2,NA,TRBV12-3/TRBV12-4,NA,CASSLFLGSTGELFF,TGTGCCAGCAGTTTATTCCTGGGGAGCACCGGGGAGCTGTTTTTT
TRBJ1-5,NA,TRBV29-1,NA,CSVVGEDWGNQPQHF,TGCAGCGTTGTAGGTGAGGATTGGGGCAATCAGCCCCAGCATTTT
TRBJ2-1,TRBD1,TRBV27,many,CASRETGKFHEQFF,TGTGCCAGCCGCGAGACAGGGAAGTTCCATGAGCAGTTCTTC
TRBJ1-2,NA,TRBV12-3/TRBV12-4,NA,CASSFSAYGYTF,TGTGCCAGCAGTTTTTCGGCATATGGCTACACCTTC
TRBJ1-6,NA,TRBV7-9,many,CASSTPTGHRSYNSPLHF,TGTGCCAGCAGCACACCGACGGGACACCGCTCCTATAATTCACCCCTCCACTTT
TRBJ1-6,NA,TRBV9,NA,CASSGLSNSPLHF,TGTGCCAGCAGCGGGCTTAGTAATTCACCCCTCCACTTT
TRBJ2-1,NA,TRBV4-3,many,CASSQESWGEQFF,TGCGCCAGCAGCCAAGAATCGTGGGGTGAGCAGTTCTTC
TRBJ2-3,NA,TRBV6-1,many,CASRRTGTSSTDTQYF,TGTGCCAGCAGGCGTACAGGGACCTCTAGCACAGATACGCAGTATTTT
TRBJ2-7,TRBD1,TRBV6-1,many,CASSEATGVFYEQYF,TGTGCCAGCAGTGAAGCTACAGGGGTCTTCTACGAGCAGTACTTC
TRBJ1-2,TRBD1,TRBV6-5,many,CASSYSRTGGGYGYTF,TGTGCCAGCAGTTACAGTCGCACAGGGGGCGGCTATGGCTACACCTTC
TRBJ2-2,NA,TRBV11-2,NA,CASSGRTGFTGEIFF,TGTGCCAGCAGCGGGAGGACAGGTTTCACCGGGGAGATATTTTTT
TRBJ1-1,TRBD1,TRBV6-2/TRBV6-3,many,CASSRGQPNTEAFF,TGTGCCAGCAGTAGGGGACAGCCGAACACTGAAGCTTTCTTT
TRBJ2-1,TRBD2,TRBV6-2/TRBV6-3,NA,CASSEGTSGSLNEQFF,TGTGCCAGCAGTGAGGGGACTAGCGGGAGTTTGAATGAGCAGTTCTTC
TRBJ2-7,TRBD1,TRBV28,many,CASSPRQGDYEQYF,TGTGCCAGCAGTCCCAGACAGGGGGACTACGAGCAGTACTTC
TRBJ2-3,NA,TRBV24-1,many,CATADDSRSPDTQYF,TGTGCCACGGCAGACGATAGCCGTTCGCCAGATACGCAGTATTTT
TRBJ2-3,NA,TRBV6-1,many,CASSLLRGRATDTQYF,TGTGCCAGCAGTTTACTTCGCGGCAGGGCCACAGATACGCAGTATTTT
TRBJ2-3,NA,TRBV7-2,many,CASSLGDLTQYF,TGTGCCAGCAGCTTAGGGGACCTTACGCAGTATTTT
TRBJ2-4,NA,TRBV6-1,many,CASSDPLAKNIQYF,TGTGCCAGCAGTGACCCGCTAGCCAAAAACATTCAGTACTTC
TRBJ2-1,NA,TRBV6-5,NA,CASSYSQFAYNEQFF,TGTGCCAGCAGTTACTCTCAATTCGCCTACAATGAGCAGTTCTTC
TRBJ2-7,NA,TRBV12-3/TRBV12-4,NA,CASSPILRRIGEQYF,TGTGCCAGCAGTCCTATTCTACGGCGCATAGGCGAGCAGTACTTC
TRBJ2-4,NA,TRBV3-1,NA,CASSQYTGVFGIQYF,TGTGCCAGCAGCCAATACACGGGGGTATTCGGCATTCAGTACTTC
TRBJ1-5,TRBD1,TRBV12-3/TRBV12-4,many,CASRTTGKDQPQHF,TGTGCCAGCAGAACGACAGGGAAGGATCAGCCCCAGCATTTT
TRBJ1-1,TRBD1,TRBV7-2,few,CASSWDRGGRTEAFF,TGTGCCAGCAGCTGGGACAGGGGTGGTAGGACTGAAGCTTTCTTT
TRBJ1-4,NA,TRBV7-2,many,CASSLTATVGEKLFF,TGTGCCAGCAGCTTAACCGCGACAGTAGGTGAAAAACTGTTTTTT
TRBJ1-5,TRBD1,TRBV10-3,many,CATGTGYSNQPQHF,TGTGCCACCGGGACAGGTTATAGCAATCAGCCCCAGCATTTT
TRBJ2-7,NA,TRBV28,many,CASLMRSEREGDEQYF,TGTGCCAGCCTGATGAGGAGCGAGAGGGAAGGGGACGAGCAGTACTTC
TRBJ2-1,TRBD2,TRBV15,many,CATSPSGLAGAEDEQFF,TGTGCCACCAGCCCGAGCGGACTAGCGGGAGCGGAAGATGAGCAGTTCTTC
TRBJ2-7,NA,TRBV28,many,CASSGDGYEQYF,TGTGCCAGCAGTGGAGACGGCTACGAGCAGTACTTC
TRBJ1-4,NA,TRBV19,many,CASNVGGGEKLFF,TGTGCCAGTAACGTCGGGGGAGGAGAAAAACTGTTTTTT
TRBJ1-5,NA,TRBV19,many,CASKRARNQPQHF,TGTGCCAGTAAAAGGGCCCGCAATCAGCCCCAGCATTTT
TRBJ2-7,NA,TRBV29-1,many,CSVAGIHEQYF,TGCAGCGTTGCTGGGATCCACGAGCAGTACTTC
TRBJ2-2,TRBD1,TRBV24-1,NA,CATSDPRTGWTGELFF,TGTGCCACCAGTGATCCCCGGACAGGGTGGACCGGGGAGCTGTTTTTT